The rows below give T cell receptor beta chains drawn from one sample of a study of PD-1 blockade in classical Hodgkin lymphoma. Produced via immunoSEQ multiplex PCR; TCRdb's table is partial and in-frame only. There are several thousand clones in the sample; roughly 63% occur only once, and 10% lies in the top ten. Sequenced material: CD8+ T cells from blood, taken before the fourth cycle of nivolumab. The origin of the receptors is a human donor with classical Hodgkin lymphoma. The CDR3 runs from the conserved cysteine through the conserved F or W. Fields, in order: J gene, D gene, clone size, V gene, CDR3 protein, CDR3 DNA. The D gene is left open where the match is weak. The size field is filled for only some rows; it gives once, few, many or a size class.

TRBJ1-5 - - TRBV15 CATRQLSNQPQHF TGTGCCACCAGACAACTTAGCAATCAGCCCCAGCATTTT
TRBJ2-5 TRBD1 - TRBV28 CASSPSQGPQPQETQYF TGTGCCAGCAGCCCCTCACAGGGGCCCCAACCCCAAGAGACCCAGTACTTC
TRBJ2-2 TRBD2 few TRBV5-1 CASSSGLAGATLANTGELFF TGCGCCAGCAGCTCGGGACTAGCGGGAGCCACCCTCGCGAACACCGGGGAGCTGTTTTTT
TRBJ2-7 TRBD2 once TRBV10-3 CAISEGLAGYEQYF TGTGCCATCAGTGAAGGGCTAGCGGGTTACGAGCAGTACTTC
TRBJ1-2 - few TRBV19 CASSITAFTFNYGYTF TGTGCCAGTAGTATAACGGCCTTTACCTTCAACTATGGCTACACCTTC
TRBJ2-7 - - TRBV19 CASSIVPTYEQYF TGTGCCAGTAGTATAGTGCCAACCTACGAGCAGTACTTC
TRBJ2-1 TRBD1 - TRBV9 CASSVETGPSSYNEQFF TGTGCCAGCAGCGTAGAGACAGGGCCGAGCTCCTACAATGAGCAGTTCTTC
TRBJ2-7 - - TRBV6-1 CASSFRGAGEQYF TGTGCCAGCAGTTTTCGGGGGGCGGGCGAGCAGTACTTC
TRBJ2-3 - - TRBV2 CASSDMGTDTQYF TGTGCCAGCAGTGATATGGGCACAGATACGCAGTATTTT
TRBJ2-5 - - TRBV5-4 CASSPLWAPETQYF TGTGCCAGCAGCCCGCTGTGGGCCCCAGAGACCCAGTACTTC
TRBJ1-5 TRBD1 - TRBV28 CASSQGGLSNQPQHF TGTGCCAGCAGTCAGGGGGGATTGAGCAATCAGCCCCAGCATTTT
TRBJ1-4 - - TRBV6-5 CASSLHSREKLFF TGTGCCAGCAGTTTGCACAGTAGGGAAAAACTGTTTTTT
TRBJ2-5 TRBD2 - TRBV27 CASSTGLAGVGETQYF TGTGCCAGCAGCACAGGACTAGCGGGAGTCGGAGAGACCCAGTACTTC
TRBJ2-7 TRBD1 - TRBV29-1 CSVEGGQGYEQYF TGCAGCGTTGAAGGAGGACAGGGATACGAGCAGTACTTC
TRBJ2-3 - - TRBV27 CASSFLTDTQYF TGTGCCAGCAGTTTCCTCACAGATACGCAGTATTTT
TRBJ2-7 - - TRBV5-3 CASSQDFEYEQYF TGTGCCAGCAGCCAAGATTTTGAGTACGAGCAGTACTTC
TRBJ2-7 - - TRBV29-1 CSVVLGYEQYF TGCAGCGTTGTACTGGGCTACGAGCAGTACTTC
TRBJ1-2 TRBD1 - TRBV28 CASNRLVDRVDGYTF TGTGCCAGCAATCGACTTGTAGACAGGGTCGATGGCTACACCTTC
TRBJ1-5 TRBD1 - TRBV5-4 CASSLTGGYYSNQPQHF TGTGCCAGCAGCCTGACAGGGGGATACTATAGCAATCAGCCCCAGCATTTT
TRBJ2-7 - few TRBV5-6 CASSGGGLVGRSEQYF TGTGCCAGCAGCGGAGGGGGTCTAGTCGGGCGAAGCGAGCAGTACTTC
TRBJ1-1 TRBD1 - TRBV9 CASSPGQGDIPEAFF TGTGCCAGCAGCCCTGGACAGGGGGATATACCTGAAGCTTTCTTT
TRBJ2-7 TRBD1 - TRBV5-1 CASSWTAQGASEQYF TGCGCCAGCAGCTGGACCGCTCAGGGGGCCAGCGAGCAGTACTTC
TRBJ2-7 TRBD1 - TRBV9 CASSVRDSYYEQYF TGTGCCAGCAGCGTCCGGGACAGTTACTACGAGCAGTACTTC
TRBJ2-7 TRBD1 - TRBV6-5 CASSGDRLTTYEQYF TGTGCCAGCAGTGGGGACAGACTAACCACCTACGAGCAGTACTTC
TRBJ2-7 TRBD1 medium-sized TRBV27 CASALTGVRDEQYF TGTGCCAGCGCCCTAACAGGGGTTAGGGACGAGCAGTACTTC
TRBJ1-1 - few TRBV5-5 CASSLVGEGNTEAFF TGTGCCAGCAGCTTGGTGGGGGAGGGGAACACTGAAGCTTTCTTT
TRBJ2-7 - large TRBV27 CASSSGGRRGEQYF TGTGCCAGCAGTTCGGGGGGCAGGCGGGGCGAGCAGTACTTC
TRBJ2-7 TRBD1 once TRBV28 CASSYGQGGYEQYF TGTGCCAGCAGTTATGGACAGGGGGGCTACGAGCAGTACTTC
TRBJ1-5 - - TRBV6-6 CASSYPPMDSNQPQHF TGTGCCAGCAGTTATCCTCCAATGGATAGCAATCAGCCCCAGCATTTT
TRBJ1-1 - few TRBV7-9 CASSKMGTEAFF TGTGCCAGCAGCAAGATGGGGACTGAAGCTTTCTTT
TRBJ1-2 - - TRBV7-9 CASSPVWDGYTF TGTGCCAGCAGCCCGGTTTGGGACGGCTACACCTTC
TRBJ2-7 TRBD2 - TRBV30 CAWRAPRVAGGSSYEQYF TGTGCCTGGAGGGCCCCCCGGGTAGCGGGAGGGTCCTCCTACGAGCAGTACTTC
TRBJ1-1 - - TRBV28 CASSLLGQAEAFF TGTGCCAGCAGTTTATTGGGGCAAGCTGAAGCTTTCTTT
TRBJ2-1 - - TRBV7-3 CASSWDHSSYNEQFF TGTGCCAGCAGCTGGGACCACAGCTCCTACAATGAGCAGTTCTTC
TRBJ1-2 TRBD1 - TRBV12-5 CASGYWLGQGVAAGYTF TGTGCTAGTGGCTATTGGTTAGGACAGGGGGTCGCGGCTGGCTACACCTTC
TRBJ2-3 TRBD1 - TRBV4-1 CASSQVLGQGATDTQYF TGCGCCAGCAGCCAAGTTTTAGGACAGGGGGCAACAGATACGCAGTATTTT
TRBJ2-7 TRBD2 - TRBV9 CASSETGTRVHEQYF TGTGCCAGCAGCGAAACCGGGACTAGGGTTCACGAGCAGTACTTC
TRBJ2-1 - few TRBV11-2 CASSGTPIYNEQFF TGTGCCAGCAGCGGGACTCCGATCTACAATGAGCAGTTCTTC
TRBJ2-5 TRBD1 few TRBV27 CASSETRDRVTQYF TGTGCCAGCAGTGAGACCAGGGACAGGGTGACCCAGTACTTC
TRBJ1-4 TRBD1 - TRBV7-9 CASSPRQGLGEKLFF TGTGCCAGCAGCCCCCGACAGGGGCTTGGTGAAAAACTGTTTTTT
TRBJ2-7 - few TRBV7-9 CASSSLTGSHYEQYF TGTGCCAGCAGCTCGCTGACGGGGTCGCACTACGAGCAGTACTTC
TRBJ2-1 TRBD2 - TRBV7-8 CASSSTSGRYLSSYNEQFF TGTGCCAGCAGCTCTACTAGCGGGAGGTACCTGAGCTCCTACAATGAGCAGTTCTTC
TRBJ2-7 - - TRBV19 CASSIASSYEQYF TGTGCCAGTAGTATAGCCAGTAGCTACGAGCAGTACTTC
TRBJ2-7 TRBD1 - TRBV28 CASSFRGQGDFYEQYF TGTGCCAGCAGTTTTAGGGGACAGGGGGACTTCTACGAGCAGTACTTC
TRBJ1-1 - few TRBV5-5 CASSLILYGTEAFF TGTGCCAGCAGCTTGATCTTATATGGTACTGAAGCTTTCTTT
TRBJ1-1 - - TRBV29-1 CSSRGAGVTEAFF TGCAGCTCTCGGGGGGCTGGTGTCACTGAAGCTTTCTTT
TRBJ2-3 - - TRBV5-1 CASSLVFSGAADTQYF TGCGCCAGCAGCTTGGTTTTCAGCGGAGCGGCAGATACGCAGTATTTT
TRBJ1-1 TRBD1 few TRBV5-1 CASSLRGLGDITEAFF TGCGCCAGCAGCTTGAGGGGGCTGGGCGATATTACTGAAGCTTTCTTT
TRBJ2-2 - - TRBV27 CASSLKTGELFF TGTGCCAGCAGCCTGAAGACCGGAGAGCTGTTTTTT
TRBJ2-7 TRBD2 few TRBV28 CASSKRESGYEQYF TGTGCCAGTTCCAAGCGGGAGTCGGGATACGAGCAGTACTTC
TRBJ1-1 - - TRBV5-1 CASSFKVRGQNTEAFF TGCGCCAGCAGCTTCAAGGTTAGGGGACAGAACACTGAAGCTTTCTTT
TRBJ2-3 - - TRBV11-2 CASSPRGADTQYF TGTGCCAGCAGCCCTCGGGGTGCAGATACGCAGTATTTT
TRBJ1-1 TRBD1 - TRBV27 CASSPITGTGPNTEAFF TGTGCCAGCAGCCCGATAACCGGGACAGGACCAAACACTGAAGCTTTCTTT